Many counts were recorded for the clone carrying this TCR beta chain. The antigen remains undetermined. Individually, cDNA molecules had unique molecular identifiers attached to them. TCRdb re-derived calls from the 5' RACE reads in MiXCR, one entry per CDR3 protein. The sample holds about 48,000 distinct CDR3 sequences, about 5.6% seen once. This CDR3 is 14 amino acids long. The germline V gene has CDR1 SGHDT and CDR2 YYEEEE. V lost 3 bases to trimming and J lost 8 bases, with 17 bases between them. The entry originates in a study of early T cells in non-severe SARS-CoV-2 infection. About the study: The input, bulk RNA from unsorted whole blood, was sequenced, and chains were unpaired. Study-wide results and caveats: Sequences matched to VDJdb favored anti-spike CD8 responses, while private and CD4 specificities were missed.

V is TRBV5-6 and J is TRBJ1-1; a possible D gene is TRBD1 (5 bases). The sequenced sample was whole blood. This receptor was taken from an adult who was a healthcare worker with PCR-confirmed SARS-CoV-2 infection or an uninfected control (not recorded which). Here the CDR3 reads CASSWGRAPREAFF. The CDR3 nucleotides are TGTGCCAGCAGCTGGGGCCGGGCCCCGAGGGAAGCTTTCTTT.